A selection of T cell receptor beta chains follows, all from one sample in a study of naive and memory T cell subsets. TCRdb fed the UMI-ligation and nested PCR reads into MiXCR, producing one record per CDR3 protein. The sample carries approximately 20,000 distinct CDR3 sequences, about 10% recorded once. Specimen: central memory CD8+ T cells from blood. The source is a human donor in good health. CDR3s include the opening cysteine and the closing phenylalanine or tryptophan. A D gene is named only where the DNA matches it firmly. Part of the rows lack a size; the others show once, few, many or a class for expanded clones.

v_call	d_call	j_call	clone_size	cdr3_aa	cdr3_nt
TRBV24-1	.	TRBJ2-1	.	CATSVGIGGREQFF	TGTGCCACCAGTGTAGGAATCGGGGGCCGAGAGCAGTTCTTC
TRBV29-1	.	TRBJ1-1	many	CSVEIGTTEAFF	TGCAGCGTTGAAATAGGGACCACTGAAGCTTTCTTT
TRBV15	.	TRBJ1-5	few	CATSRELGSHQPQHF	TGTGCCACCAGCAGAGAGTTGGGGAGCCATCAGCCCCAGCATTTT
TRBV24-1	TRBD1	TRBJ2-2	many	CATSEGDRDTGELFF	TGTGCCACCAGTGAGGGGGACAGGGACACCGGGGAGCTGTTTTTT
TRBV20-1	.	TRBJ2-7	many	CSARSSEALPGEQYF	TGCAGTGCTAGAAGCTCGGAGGCCCTCCCCGGAGAGCAGTACTTC
TRBV4-3	.	TRBJ2-6	many	CASSQARGGANVLTF	TGCGCCAGCAGCCAAGCCAGGGGTGGGGCCAACGTCCTGACTTTC
TRBV9	.	TRBJ2-3	many	CASSVMGTDTQYF	TGTGCCAGCAGCGTAATGGGAACAGATACGCAGTATTTT
TRBV28	.	TRBJ2-3	many	CASSFLSGTDTQYF	TGTGCCAGCAGTTTTCTATCAGGCACAGATACGCAGTATTTT
TRBV4-1	.	TRBJ2-1	few	CASSQEGHLVF	TGCGCCAGCAGCCAAGAGGGGCATTTGGTCTTC
TRBV2	.	TRBJ1-6	.	CATSDRFSSYNSPLHF	TGTGCCACCTCAGACAGATTCAGCTCCTATAATTCACCCCTCCACTTT
TRBV6-2/TRBV6-3	TRBD2	TRBJ2-5	medium-sized	CASSFAGEVETQYF	TGTGCCAGCAGTTTCGCGGGAGAGGTGGAGACCCAGTACTTC
TRBV5-5	.	TRBJ2-1	medium-sized	CASSLWEEVNNEQFF	TGTGCCAGCAGCTTGTGGGAGGAAGTAAACAATGAGCAGTTCTTC
TRBV28	.	TRBJ2-1	many	CASSDSWDAYNEQFF	TGTGCCAGCAGCGATAGTTGGGACGCCTACAATGAGCAGTTCTTC
TRBV27	.	TRBJ2-7	.	CASSYSSGIPTYEQYF	TGTGCCAGCAGTTACAGTTCGGGGATCCCTACCTACGAGCAGTACTTC
TRBV20-1	.	TRBJ2-7	.	CSAPERSLYEQYF	TGCAGTGCACCAGAACGGAGCCTCTACGAGCAGTACTTC
TRBV5-1	TRBD2	TRBJ2-2	.	CASSYRASGSTGELFF	TGCGCCAGCAGCTACAGGGCTAGCGGGAGCACCGGGGAGCTGTTTTTT
TRBV4-1	.	TRBJ2-1	many	CASSQEHSEQFF	TGCGCCAGCAGCCAAGAACACAGTGAGCAGTTCTTC
TRBV20-1	.	TRBJ2-7	few	CSAPSEDAYEQYF	TGCAGTGCCCCGTCAGAAGACGCCTACGAGCAGTACTTC
TRBV7-8	.	TRBJ2-3	many	CASSLEGVPDTQYF	TGTGCCAGCAGCTTAGAAGGGGTCCCAGATACGCAGTATTTT
TRBV6-4	.	TRBJ2-3	few	CASSDSGGSGSDTQYF	TGTGCCAGCAGTGACTCGGGGGGAAGCGGATCCGATACGCAGTATTTT
TRBV4-1	TRBD2	TRBJ2-1	few	CASSTSGSAYNEQFF	TGCGCCAGCAGTACAAGCGGGAGTGCGTACAATGAGCAGTTCTTC
TRBV28	TRBD1	TRBJ2-7	.	CASRPIWSAGGSYEQYF	TGTGCCAGCAGACCTATTTGGTCCGCAGGGGGCTCCTACGAGCAGTACTTC
TRBV7-8	.	TRBJ2-3	.	CASRLDPADTQYF	TGTGCCAGCCGACTAGACCCCGCAGATACGCAGTATTTT
TRBV9	.	TRBJ2-1	many	CASSVRTDPHSEQFF	TGTGCCAGCAGCGTACGGACAGATCCCCACAGTGAGCAGTTCTTC
TRBV3-1	.	TRBJ2-1	.	CASSRRAVGYNEQFF	TGTGCCAGCAGCCGTCGGGCAGTGGGTTACAATGAGCAGTTCTTC
TRBV7-9	.	TRBJ2-1	few	CASSPLRMLSSYNEQFF	TGTGCCAGCAGCCCACTTCGAATGCTCTCCTCCTACAATGAGCAGTTCTTC
TRBV6-5	.	TRBJ1-5	.	CASSRTPPERDYSNQPQHF	TGTGCCAGCAGCCGAACCCCCCCGGAGAGGGATTATAGCAATCAGCCCCAGCATTTT
TRBV20-1	.	TRBJ2-7	many	CSALQNSGDRFRDEQYF	TGCAGTGCTCTACAGAATTCGGGAGATAGATTTAGGGACGAGCAGTACTTC
TRBV28	TRBD1	TRBJ2-7	few	CATSDRDPYEQYF	TGTGCCACTTCGGACAGGGACCCCTACGAGCAGTACTTC
TRBV12-3/TRBV12-4	TRBD2	TRBJ2-1	few	CASRSGTSFYNEQFF	TGTGCCAGCAGATCCGGGACTAGCTTTTACAATGAGCAGTTCTTC
TRBV29-1	.	TRBJ2-6	many	CSVGAQVSGANVLTF	TGCAGCGTTGGGGCACAGGTATCTGGGGCCAACGTCCTGACTTTC
TRBV7-8	.	TRBJ2-3	few	CASMSGSAGTDTQYF	TGTGCCAGCATGTCAGGAAGCGCAGGCACAGATACGCAGTATTTT
TRBV6-4	.	TRBJ1-1	many	CASSPGGGTSEAFF	TGTGCCAGCAGTCCCGGTGGAGGTACGTCTGAAGCTTTCTTT
TRBV6-4	.	TRBJ1-1	many	CASSETENTEAFF	TGTGCCAGCAGTGAGACAGAGAACACTGAAGCTTTCTTT
TRBV19	TRBD1	TRBJ2-7	.	CASSRTGVYNEQYF	TGTGCCAGTAGTAGGACAGGCGTTTACAACGAGCAGTACTTC
TRBV28	.	TRBJ2-1	.	CASSSGRDVNEQFF	TGTGCCAGCAGTTCCGGGCGGGACGTCAATGAGCAGTTCTTC